These 17 T cell receptor beta chains share one sample of origin, sequenced in a study of cytomegalovirus exposure and HLA in healthy donors. In the PCR, 60 Vbeta and 13 Jbeta primers were used. Sequenced by immunoSEQ multiplex PCR; TCRdb stores in-frame clones only, minus some. The data contain around 140,000 clones, 82% of them singletons. The sequenced sample consisted of PBMCs. These receptors all come from a male donor in good health and CMV-seronegative.

This sequence joins TRBV18 and TRBJ2-7, with 9 nucleotides matching TRBD1. Trimming took 1 base from V and 5 from J; bases not matched to a gene: 12. Germline CDR1 reads KGHSH; CDR2 reads LQKENI. The CDR3 sequence is 17 residues long. The CDR3 DNA reads TGTGCCAGCTCACCACTTAGTCCGGGACAGGGTCCCCACGAGCAGTACTTC. Amino acid sequence: CASSPLSPGQGPHEQYF.

The chain combines TRBV7-2 with TRBJ2-3, with 8 bases matching TRBD2. The germline CDR1 and CDR2 sequences are SGHTA and FQGNSA. CDR3 length: 14 amino acids. The junction had 10 bases not matched to a gene; V was cut back by 8 bases and J by 6 bases. This CDR3 reads CASGVGGGGDTQYF. DNA of the CDR3: TGTGCCAGCGGAGTGGGAGGCGGGGGGGATACGCAGTATTTT.

This chain connects TRBV18 to TRBJ2-3; TRBD1 is a possible D gene (6 bases). CDR1 and CDR2 (germline): KGHSH, LQKENI. This CDR3 is built from 13 residues. Between the trimmed V and J ends, which lost 3 bases and 5 bases, there was a span of 9 bases. For the CDR3, the DNA is TGTGCCAGCTCACCCCCAGGGGAAGATACGCAGTATTTT. Its protein product is CASSPPGEDTQYF. Using reference TRBV18 and TRBJ2-3 for the parts outside the CDR3, the full variable domain is NAGVMQNPRHLVRRRGQEARLRCSPMKGHSHVYWYRQLPEEGLKFMVYLQKENIIDESGMPKERFSAEFPKEGPSILRIQQVVRGDSAAYFCASSPPGEDTQYFGPGTRLTVL.

J is TRBJ2-7 and V is TRBV2; TRBD1 matches 7 bases. The germline CDR1 and CDR2 sequences are SNHLY and FYNNEI. Unmatched junction bases numbered 1, after V lost 4 bases and J lost 1 base. This CDR3 contains 13 residues. CDR3: CASSGGQSYEQYF. The DNA of the CDR3 is TGTGCCAGCAGTGGGGGACAGTCCTACGAGCAGTACTTC. Supplemented by reference TRBV2 and TRBJ2-7, the full variable domain reads EPEVTQTPSHQVTQMGQEVILRCVPISNHLYFYWYRQILGQKVEFLVSFYNNEISEKSEIFDDQFSVERPDGSNFTLKIRSTKLEDSAMYFCASSGGQSYEQYFGPGTRLTVT.

A remark on this clone: At one end the junction does not follow the germline gene, possibly because of a read error. This chain connects TRBV30 to TRBJ2-7; unclear D gene. The CDR3 is 12 amino acids. Germline assignment: CDR1 GTSNPN and CDR2 SVGIG (reference sequence). The CDR3 here is CARSPTGYEQYF. CDR3 DNA: TGTGCCAGGAGTCCGACTGGCTACGAGCAGTACTTC.

This chain joins TRBV7-9 and TRBJ2-2; a weak D match, TRBD2 (5 bases). Trimming took off 5 bases at V and 7 bases at J, with 14 bases between the two ends. The CDR3 covers 14 residues. The V gene's germline CDR1 is SEHNR and CDR2 FQNEAQ (reference sequence). The CDR3 region is CASSPKVGVGELFF. The CDR3 DNA reads TGTGCCAGCAGCCCCAAAGTCGGGGTCGGGGAGCTGTTTTTT.

The chain carries TRBV18 and TRBJ2-7; TRBD1 matches at 9 bases. V gave up 3 bases and J gave up 2 bases; unmatched junction bases: 8. The CDR3 is made up of 16 amino acids. The germline V gene encodes CDR1 KGHSH and CDR2 LQKENI. The chain's CDR3 is CASSPVSGQGTYEQYF. In nucleotides, the CDR3 is TGTGCCAGCTCACCCGTTTCGGGACAGGGCACCTACGAGCAGTACTTC.

The sample holds a few counts of this clone. J is TRBJ2-1 and V is TRBV15; a weak D match, TRBD1 (6 bases). The germline V and J ends were trimmed by 1 base and 0 bases, with 13 bases remaining between them. Germline values: CDR1 LNHNV, CDR2 YYDKDF (reference sequence). This CDR3 spans 17 amino acids. The chain's CDR3 is CATSRATGLSSYNEQFF. In nucleotides, the CDR3 is TGTGCCACCAGCAGAGCAACAGGGCTTAGCTCCTACAATGAGCAGTTCTTC.

The chain has TRBV5-1 and TRBJ2-3; D might be TRBD2 (5 bases). V shed 0 bases and J shed 0 bases, with 11 bases lying between them. This CDR3 contains 16 residues. Germline CDR1 reads SGHRS; CDR2 reads YFSETQ. CDR3 in amino acids: CASSLGVATSTDTQYF. CDR3 coding DNA: TGCGCCAGCAGCTTGGGAGTAGCGACTAGCACAGATACGCAGTATTTT.

The V gene is TRBV7-8, the J gene TRBJ1-5; no definite D call. The V end lost 1 base, the J end lost 9 bases, and 13 bases lay between the germline ends. The CDR3 consists of 14 residues. Germline-derived CDR1 and CDR2 are SGHVS and FQNEAQ. The CDR3 is CASSLGAGPPPQHF. For the CDR3, the DNA is TGTGCCAGCAGCTTAGGGGCAGGCCCTCCGCCCCAGCATTTT.

Written as DNA, the CDR3 is TGTGCCAGCAGCTCACGGGACTCTGGGGCCAACGTCCTGACTTTC. This sequence encodes CASSSRDSGANVLTF. The rearrangement links TRBV7-3 to TRBJ2-6; possible D gene TRBD2, 5 bases. V was clipped by 4 bases and J by 0 bases, with 7 bases between them. The CDR3 length is 15 residues. The germline V gene has CDR1 SGHTA and CDR2 FQGTGA.

The rearrangement uses TRBV5-1 and TRBJ1-2, with TRBD1 identical over 7 bases. The CDR3 loop spans 13 amino acids. V shed 4 bases and J 6 bases; nucleotides not matched to a gene: 6. From germline, CDR1 is SGHRS and CDR2 YFSETQ. The CDR3 region has the DNA TGCGCCAGCAGCCCTACAGGGGAGGATGGCTACACCTTC. Protein sequence: CASSPTGEDGYTF.

The V call is TRBV19, the J call TRBJ2-1; D perhaps matches TRBD2 (5 bases). V lost 7 bases to trimming and J lost 0 bases, with 13 bases between them. This CDR3 region has 15 residues. Germline V gene sequence: CDR1 LNHDA, CDR2 SQIVND (reference sequence). For the CDR3, the DNA is TGTGCCAGTACCTCTAGCACCGACTCCTACAATGAGCAGTTCTTC. Amino acid sequence: CASTSSTDSYNEQFF.

The V call is TRBV4-2, the J call TRBJ2-7; no definite D call. The CDR3 totals 14 residues. The V gene's germline CDR1 is LGHNA and CDR2 YNFKEQ. Trimming removed 0 bases from V and 5 bases from J, with 11 bases in between. The CDR3 is CASSQESARDEQYF. CDR3 nucleotide sequence: TGTGCCAGCAGCCAAGAGTCTGCTCGGGACGAGCAGTACTTC.

V is TRBV6-6 and J is TRBJ1-5; 9 positions agree with TRBD1. With V trimmed by 6 bases and J by 4 bases, 7 bases remained unmatched. There are 15 residues in the CDR3. Germline V lookup: CDR1 MNHNY, CDR2 SVGAGI (reference sequence). CDR3 bases: TGTGCCAGCAGCTCACACGGGACAGGGAATCAGCCCCAGCATTTT. It translates to CASSSHGTGNQPQHF.

The J gene is TRBJ2-7, the V gene TRBV9, with TRBD2 as a possible D gene (6 bases). The J call may be incorrect, as the DNA end agrees better with TRBJ2-1. The CDR3 runs to 16 residues. Per germline, CDR1 SGDLS and CDR2 YYNGEE. The CDR3 bases are TGTGCCAGCAGCTCCCGTTGGACTACTAATGCCAATGAGCAGTTCTTC. This gives the protein CASSSRWTTNANEQFF.

The rearrangement links TRBV6-5 to TRBJ1-1; 8 bases fit TRBD1. Germline loops: CDR1 MNHEY, CDR2 SVGAGI. The trim removed 7 bases at V and 4 bases at J, leaving 2 bases unmatched. The CDR3 is 12 amino acids. The CDR3 is CASKTGGTEAFF. In nucleotides, the CDR3 is TGTGCCAGCAAAACAGGGGGCACTGAAGCTTTCTTT.